What follows are 27 T cell receptor beta chains derived from one specimen sequenced in a study of cytomegalovirus exposure and HLA in healthy donors. Primers included in the PCR were 60 Vbeta and 13 Jbeta primers. Method: immunoSEQ multiplex PCR; TCRdb's copy keeps in-frame clones and lacks some. Seen here are some 57,000 clones, around 70% observed once, and the top ten hold roughly a fifth. Sequenced sample: PBMCs. The receptors come from a woman aged 55-75 years in good health and CMV-seropositive.

The chain has TRBV18 and TRBJ1-2; D is ambiguous. Germline V gives CDR1 KGHSH, CDR2 LQKENI. This CDR3 spans 13 amino acids. Deletions cut 4 bases from V and 7 bases from J, with 13 bases between. This chain's CDR3 is CASSLAADFGYTF. The DNA of the CDR3 is TGTGCCAGCTCACTCGCAGCGGATTTTGGCTACACCTTC.

About this clone: At one of its ends the junction is not consistent with the germline gene, which may arise from a read error. The chain's CDR3 is CASSQGWTSGDLVDTQYF. The CDR3 bases are TGCGCCAGCAGCCAGGGATGGACTAGCGGGGACTTGGTAGATACGCAGTATTTT. The chain employs TRBV7-8 and TRBJ2-3, with TRBD2 matching over 12 bases. The CDR3 has 18 residues. In germline, CDR1 is SGHVS, CDR2 FQNEAQ.

V and J are TRBV5-6 and TRBJ1-2; 7 bases map to TRBD1. V shed 2 bases and J 7 bases; nucleotides not matched to a gene: 5. The CDR3 totals 13 residues. The germline V gene encodes CDR1 SGHDT and CDR2 YYEEEE. The CDR3 nucleotides read TGTGCCAGCAGCTTACAGGGGCTCAGTGGCTACACCTTC. Its translation is CASSLQGLSGYTF.

The chain has TRBV5-1 and TRBJ2-2, with 9 positions matching TRBD1. Unmatched junction bases numbered 7, after V lost 0 bases and J lost 4 bases. Germline values: CDR1 SGHRS, CDR2 YFSETQ. The CDR3 runs to 17 residues. CDR3 sequence reads: CASSLGGQGVRTGELFF. In DNA, the CDR3 is TGCGCCAGCAGCTTGGGGGGACAGGGCGTCCGCACCGGGGAGCTGTTTTTT.

The chain carries TRBV5-1 and TRBJ2-3, with TRBD2 identical over 12 bases. Germline values: CDR1 SGHRS, CDR2 YFSETQ. V shed 3 bases, J shed 3 bases, and the junction held 5 bases outside the gene matches. This CDR3 region has 16 residues. The CDR3 DNA is TGCGCCAGCAGCTCTGGACTAGCGGGGATGACAGATACGCAGTATTTT. As protein: CASSSGLAGMTDTQYF. Using reference TRBV5-1 and TRBJ2-3 for the parts outside the CDR3, the full variable domain is KAGVTQTPRYLIKTRGQQVTLSCSPISGHRSVSWYQQTPGQGLQFLFEYFSETQRNKGNFPGRFSGRQFSNSRSEMNVSTLELGDSALYLCASSSGLAGMTDTQYFGPGTRLTVL.

As to this clone: The sample contains more than one DNA sequence encoding this CDR3. The chain is built from TRBV5-1 and TRBJ2-5, with 15 nucleotides matching TRBD2. Trimming at V came to 3 bases and at J to 1 base, leaving 1 base not matched to a gene. Looked up from germline, CDR1 is SGHRS and CDR2 is YFSETQ. The CDR3 is 16 amino acids. This chain's CDR3 is CASSSGLAGGQETQYF. The CDR3 nucleotides read TGCGCCAGCAGCTCGGGACTAGCGGGGGGCCAAGAGACCCAGTACTTC.

The chain is built from TRBV10-2 and TRBJ2-7; D unclear. Germline values: CDR1 WSHSY, CDR2 SAAADI. The CDR3 runs 11 residues. Trimming pared 11 bases from V and 1 base from J, leaving 9 bases between. DNA for the CDR3: TGCGCCGTGGCTCAGTCCTACGAGCAGTACTTC. Translated: CAVAQSYEQYF.

The chain links TRBV6-5 to TRBJ1-2; D remains ambiguous. Between the trimmed V and J ends, which lost 2 bases and 8 bases, there was a span of 12 bases. The CDR3 has 13 amino acids. CDR1 is MNHEY, CDR2 SVGAGI, per germline. CDR3 region: CASSYLGPGGYTF. CDR3 bases: TGTGCCAGCAGTTACCTAGGGCCGGGGGGCTACACCTTC.

The CDR3 DNA reads TGTGCCAGCACCATCCAGGGGTCGGTCGACGAGCAGTACTTC. Protein sequence: CASTIQGSVDEQYF. The chain uses TRBV6-5 and TRBJ2-7; D might be TRBD1 (6 bases). Germline values: CDR1 MNHEY, CDR2 SVGAGI. V lost 7 bases to trimming and J lost 5 bases, with 18 bases between them. This CDR3 contains 14 residues.

This clone was picked up a small number of times. The chain combines TRBV4-2 with TRBJ2-2; the D gene is possibly TRBD1 (5 bases). CDR3 length: 16 residues. Trimming took 4 bases from V and 0 from J, leaving 12 bases between them. Germline CDR1 LGHNA, CDR2 YNFKEQ. CDR3 in DNA: TGTGCCAGCAGCCGACTGGACACAACGAACACCGGGGAGCTGTTTTTT. Protein product: CASSRLDTTNTGELFF.

The V and J genes are TRBV18 and TRBJ1-5; 7 bases line up with TRBD1. Looked up from germline, CDR1 is KGHSH and CDR2 is LQKENI. This CDR3 contains 16 residues. Losses at the gene ends were 2 bases for V and 0 bases for J; bases not matched to a gene: 4. The DNA of the CDR3 is TGTGCCAGCTCACCAGGGACAGCGTATAGCAATCAGCCCCAGCATTTT. Amino acids: CASSPGTAYSNQPQHF.

This clone was observed a handful of times. This chain links TRBV7-3 with TRBJ2-1, with 8 bases identical to TRBD1. The V gene's germline CDR1 is SGHTA and CDR2 FQGTGA. The CDR3 totals 15 residues. Trimming cost V 5 bases and J 6 bases; bases outside gene matches: 9. Here the CDR3 reads CASSPGQGGVNEQFF. The CDR3 DNA reads as TGTGCCAGCAGCCCAGGACAGGGCGGGGTCAATGAGCAGTTCTTC.

This clone was picked up one time. This chain joins TRBV7-2 and TRBJ2-7; a possible D gene is TRBD2 (6 bases). CDR1 and CDR2 (germline): SGHTA, FQGNSA. There are 12 residues in the CDR3. Deletions cut 1 base from V and 9 bases from J, with 10 bases between. The DNA of the CDR3 is TGTGCCAGCAGCTTAGGTCTAGCGCTGCAGTACTTC. Translating gives CASSLGLALQYF.

This clone was detected only a few times. The chain links TRBV10-2 to TRBJ2-5; 10 bases fit TRBD2. Trimming cost V 3 bases and J 4 bases; bases outside gene matches: 5. This CDR3 contains 15 residues. Germline loops: CDR1 WSHSY, CDR2 SAAADI. The CDR3 DNA is TGCGCCAGCAGTGACGTAGCGGGGGGCGGAGAGACCCAGTACTTC. It specifies CASSDVAGGGETQYF.

In its sample, this clone was seen a few times. CDR3 DNA sequence: TGTGCCAGCAGTTACTTTCAGGGGGCGCTGAATGGCTACACCTTC. As protein: CASSYFQGALNGYTF. The chain joins TRBV6-6 to TRBJ1-2; 8 positions agree with TRBD1. V shed 1 base, J shed 6 bases, and the junction held 7 bases outside the gene matches. This CDR3 region has 15 residues. Germline V CDR1 and CDR2: MNHNY, SVGAGI (reference sequence).

The gene calls are TRBV7-2 and TRBJ1-5; D call uncertain. The germline gives CDR1 SGHTA, CDR2 FQGNSA. This CDR3 spans 15 amino acids. V lost 5 bases and J 5 bases, leaving 16 bases between the germline ends. For the CDR3, the DNA is TGTGCCAGCAGCCCCAATTCCGGCGGGGATCAGCCCCAGCATTTT. Encoded protein: CASSPNSGGDQPQHF.

This clone appeared a few times. The rearrangement links TRBV4-1 to TRBJ2-7; the D is unclear. Trimming took 0 bases from V and 0 from J, leaving 6 bases between them. The length of the CDR3 is 14 residues. Germline CDR1 is MGHRA and CDR2 is YSYEKL. This chain's CDR3 is CASSQDRSSYEQYF. The CDR3 DNA follows: TGCGCCAGCAGCCAAGACAGAAGCTCCTACGAGCAGTACTTC.

V usage is TRBV15 and J usage is TRBJ1-1; tentative D call: TRBD1 (5 bases). Trimming took off 1 base at V and 6 bases at J, with 12 bases between the two ends. The CDR3 is made up of 14 amino acids. CDR1 is LNHNV, CDR2 YYDKDF, per germline (reference sequence). DNA for the CDR3: TGTGCCACCAGCAGAGCAGGGTGGAGCGCTGAAGCTTTCTTT. Amino acids: CATSRAGWSAEAFF.

This clone was observed a few times. This rearrangement joins TRBV11-3 to TRBJ2-1, with TRBD1 matching 8 bases. J was trimmed by 3 bases and V by 5 bases; bases with no gene match: 12. The length of the CDR3 is 17 residues. Germline V CDR1 and CDR2: SGHNT, YENEEA. CDR3 amino acids: CASSPSPDRASYNEQFF. The CDR3 DNA follows: TGTGCCAGCAGCCCCTCCCCGGACAGGGCCAGCTACAATGAGCAGTTCTTC.

This sequence joins TRBV27 and TRBJ2-7; D perhaps matches TRBD2 (5 bases). The CDR3 extends over 17 amino acids. The V and J ends lost 2 bases and 6 bases respectively, with 23 bases between them. Germline V CDR1 and CDR2: MNHEY, SMNVEV (reference sequence). Written as DNA, the CDR3 is TGTGCCAGCAGTTTAAGAGGGTTTAAGGGTCTAGAGAGCGAGCAGTACTTC. It specifies CASSLRGFKGLESEQYF.

This chain uses TRBV7-2 with TRBJ1-6, with 9 bases identical to TRBD1. CDR3 length equals 15 residues. Germline V gene sequence: CDR1 SGHTA, CDR2 FQGNSA. The J segment lost 10 bases and the V segment lost 3 bases, leaving 7 bases of the junction unmatched. CDR3 residues: CASSLIDRGESPLHF. The CDR3 DNA sequence: TGTGCCAGCAGCTTGATTGACAGGGGGGAATCACCCCTCCACTTT.

The genes are TRBV7-2 and TRBJ2-2; unclear D gene. Trimming pared 3 bases from V and 0 bases from J, leaving 8 bases between. This CDR3 has 15 amino acids. Per germline, CDR1 SGHTA and CDR2 FQGNSA. The CDR3: CASSLGRSNTGELFF. As DNA, the CDR3 is TGTGCCAGCAGCTTGGGCCGTTCGAACACCGGGGAGCTGTTTTTT.

The chain links TRBV9 to TRBJ1-2, with D possibly TRBD1 on 6 matching bases. V was cut by 1 base and J by 3 bases, with 28 bases left in between. The germline V gene encodes CDR1 SGDLS and CDR2 YYNGEE. The CDR3 is 20 residues long. The CDR3 is CASSVFDGRGSSLRDYGYTF. DNA for the CDR3: TGTGCCAGCAGCGTATTTGACGGCAGGGGCTCCTCACTAAGGGACTATGGCTACACCTTC.

Here the CDR3 DNA reads TGTGCCAGCAGCGTAGATGACAGACTTTATAATTCACCCCTCCACTTT. It translates to CASSVDDRLYNSPLHF. The V and J genes are TRBV9 and TRBJ1-6; TRBD1 might be the D (5 bases). V lost 0 bases and J lost 4, with 11 bases in between. Germline V gene data show CDR1 as SGDLS and CDR2 as YYNGEE. The CDR3 totals 16 residues.

The V and J genes are TRBV13 and TRBJ1-1; a weak D match, TRBD1 (5 bases). This CDR3 contains 13 residues. V shed 4 bases and J shed 6 bases, with 12 bases lying between them. Germline values: CDR1 PRHDT, CDR2 FYEKMQ (reference sequence). Written as DNA, the CDR3 is TGTGCCAGCAGCTCGAGACAGATACCTGAAGCTTTCTTT. Protein sequence: CASSSRQIPEAFF.

The rearrangement links TRBV18 to TRBJ1-2; 8 bases are a match to TRBD1. V lost 2 bases and J lost 6; bases outside the gene matches: 11. Germline-derived CDR1 and CDR2 are KGHSH and LQKENI. The CDR3 is made up of 16 amino acids. The CDR3 bases are TGTGCCAGCTCACCAGGTTTAGGACAGGGCATGGATGGCTACACCTTC. Translated: CASSPGLGQGMDGYTF.

The chain recombines TRBV19 with TRBJ2-4; 10 positions agree with TRBD1. Losses at the gene ends were 3 bases for V and 7 bases for J; bases not matched to a gene: 3. Germline V CDR1 and CDR2: LNHDA, SQIVND (reference sequence). CDR3 size: 14 residues. The CDR3 here is CASSIRDRGNIQYF. CDR3 nucleotide sequence: TGTGCCAGTAGTATCCGGGACAGGGGCAACATTCAGTACTTC.